This T cell receptor (beta chain) was found in a study of T-cell reconstitution after alpha-beta-depleted transplantation in children. Notes on the study in general: It was reported that alpha-beta T cells came from several hundred expanded graft clones (about two months after transplant). A year had passed since transplant, and T-cell counts and diversity by then came mostly from newly produced T cells.

Unique molecular identifiers were incorporated during preparation of the TCRbeta library. TCRdb used MiXCR to reprocess the PCR reads, holding one entry per CDR3 protein. Of about 150,000 distinct CDR3 sequences listed, roughly 8.8% are singletons. As regards this clonotype: No antigen is known for it.

The CDR3 extends over 13 amino acids. V was clipped by 4 bases and J by 7 bases, with 11 bases between them. Germline loops: CDR1 SGHTA, CDR2 FQGTGA. The sequence came from a female patient between 2 and 10 years old who had a stem cell transplant for congenital amegakaryocytic thrombocytopenia, so the T cells may come from the graft donor. The chain has TRBV7-3 and TRBJ2-1; D remains unclear. Source: PBMCs, mostly from graft donor cells, taken 180 days after TCRalphabeta/CD19-depleted stem cell transplant. In nucleotides, the CDR3 is TGTGCCAGCAGCTCAGGTCCGGAGAATGAGCAGTTCTTC. It specifies CASSSGPENEQFF.